This T cell receptor (beta chain) was found in a study of identical twins. Whole-study results and caveats: Models underpredicted monozygotic twin sharing of out-of-frame TCR alpha.

The germline CDR1 and CDR2 sequences are LNHNV and YYDKDF (reference sequence). The V end was cut by 0 bases, the J end by 4 bases, with 7 bases between. The CDR3 is 13 residues long. Using its own MiXCR run on the 5' RACE reads, TCRdb lists one record per CDR3 protein. The sample yields 750,000 to 950,000 distinct CDR3 sequences, 9% to 15% seen once. A few counts support this clonotype. Antigen specificity is unknown. In addition, the sample was reused for a study of yellow fever vaccine responses in identical twins.

The J gene is TRBJ2-7, the V gene TRBV15; D uncertain. The sequenced material came from PBMCs. The sequence was obtained from a woman under 30 in good health. The CDR3, as DNA: TGTGCCACCAGCAGAGATCTGGTTTACGAGCAGTACGTC. This translates into CATSRDLVYEQYV.